The sequence of this T cell receptor beta chain was determined in a study of radiation and T cells in renal cell carcinoma. Whole-study findings and limits: Baseline intratumoral clonotype presence is unknown without pretreatment biopsies.

The CDR3 extends over 15 amino acids. Germline V gene sequence: CDR1 SGDLS, CDR2 YYNGEE. With 3 bases removed from V and 0 bases from J, the gap between germline ends came to 10 bases. A remark on this clone: The antigen is unknown.

The method was immunoSEQ multiplex PCR; TCRdb's version includes in-frame clones alone and lacks a portion of them. This table has more than 120,000 clones, 80% to 90% appearing once. Time point here: blood 4 weeks post-SBRT, at nephrectomy. The treatment here: 15 Gy SBRT to primary tumor, nephrectomy 4 weeks later. Nephrectomy followed 15 Gy stereotactic body radiation by 4 weeks. Blood was sampled at baseline, 2 weeks and 4 weeks after SBRT. The chain has TRBV9 and TRBJ1-5; D is ambiguous. Sequenced here: blood, sampled from a patient whose treatment included radiotherapy and nephrectomy. The sequence came from a woman in her fifties or sixties with renal cell carcinoma. CDR3 loop: CASSATDYSNQPQHF. The DNA for the CDR3 is TGTGCCAGCAGCGCGACGGATTATAGCAATCAGCCCCAGCATTTT.